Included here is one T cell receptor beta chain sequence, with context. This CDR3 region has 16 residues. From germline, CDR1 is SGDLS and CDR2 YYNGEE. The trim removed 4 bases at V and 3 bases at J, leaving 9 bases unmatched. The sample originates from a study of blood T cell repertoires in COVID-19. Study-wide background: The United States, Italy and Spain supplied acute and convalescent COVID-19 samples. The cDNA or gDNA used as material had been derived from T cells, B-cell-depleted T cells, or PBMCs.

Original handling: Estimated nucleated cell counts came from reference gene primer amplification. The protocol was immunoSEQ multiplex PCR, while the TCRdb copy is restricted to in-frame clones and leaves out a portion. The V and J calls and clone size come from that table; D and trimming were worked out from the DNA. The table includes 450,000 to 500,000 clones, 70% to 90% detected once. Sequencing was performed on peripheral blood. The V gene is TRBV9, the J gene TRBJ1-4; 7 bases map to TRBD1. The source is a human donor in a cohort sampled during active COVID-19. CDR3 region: CASSPRSTGPNEKLFF. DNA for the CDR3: TGTGCCAGCAGCCCTCGCTCGACAGGGCCTAATGAAAAACTGTTTTTT.